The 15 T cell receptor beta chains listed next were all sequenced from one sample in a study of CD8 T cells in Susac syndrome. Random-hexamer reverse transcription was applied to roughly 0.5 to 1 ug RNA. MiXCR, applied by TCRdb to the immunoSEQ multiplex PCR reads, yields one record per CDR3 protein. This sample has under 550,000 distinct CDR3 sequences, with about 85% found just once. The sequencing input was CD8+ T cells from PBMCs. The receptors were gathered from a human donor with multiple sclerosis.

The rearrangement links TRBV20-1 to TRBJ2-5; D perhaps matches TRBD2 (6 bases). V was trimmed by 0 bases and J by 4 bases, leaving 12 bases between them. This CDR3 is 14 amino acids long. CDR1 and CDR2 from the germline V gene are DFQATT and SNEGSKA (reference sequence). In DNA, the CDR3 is TGCAGTGCTAGAGATAGGAGGGTCCTAGAGACCCAGTACTTC. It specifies CSARDRRVLETQYF.

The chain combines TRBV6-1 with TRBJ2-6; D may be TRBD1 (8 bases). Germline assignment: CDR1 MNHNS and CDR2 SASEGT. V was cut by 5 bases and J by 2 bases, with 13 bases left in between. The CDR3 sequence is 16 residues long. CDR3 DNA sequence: TGTGCCAGCAGTATCACAGGGGGGGCTGGGGCCAACGTCCTGACTTTC. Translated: CASSITGGAGANVLTF.

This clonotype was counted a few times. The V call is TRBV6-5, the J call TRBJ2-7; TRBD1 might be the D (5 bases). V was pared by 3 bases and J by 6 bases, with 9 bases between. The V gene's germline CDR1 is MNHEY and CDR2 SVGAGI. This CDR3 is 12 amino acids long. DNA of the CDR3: TGTGCCAGCAGTTATTGGGGCGGCGAGCAGTACTTC. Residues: CASSYWGGEQYF.

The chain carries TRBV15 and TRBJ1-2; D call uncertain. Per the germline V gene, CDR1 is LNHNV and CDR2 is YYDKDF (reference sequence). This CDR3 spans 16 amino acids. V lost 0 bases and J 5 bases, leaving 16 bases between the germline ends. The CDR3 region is CATSRDRVHLAYGYTF. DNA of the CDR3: TGTGCCACCAGCAGAGATCGGGTCCACCTCGCATATGGCTACACCTTC.

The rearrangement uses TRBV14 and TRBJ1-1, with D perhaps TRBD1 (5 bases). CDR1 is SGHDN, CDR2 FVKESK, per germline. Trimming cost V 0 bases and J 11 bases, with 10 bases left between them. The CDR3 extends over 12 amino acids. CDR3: CASSQDGTGAFF. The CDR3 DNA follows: TGTGCCAGCAGCCAAGATGGGACTGGGGCTTTCTTT.

This CDR3 is CASSQDRGPTSPTNEKLFF. In DNA form, the CDR3 reads TGCGCCAGCAGCCAAGATAGGGGACCGACCTCTCCAACTAATGAAAAACTGTTTTTT. J is TRBJ1-4 and V is TRBV4-1; D is possibly TRBD1 (5 bases). V gave up 0 bases and J gave up 0 bases, with 17 bases separating them. From germline, CDR1 is MGHRA and CDR2 YSYEKL. CDR3 length equals 19 residues.

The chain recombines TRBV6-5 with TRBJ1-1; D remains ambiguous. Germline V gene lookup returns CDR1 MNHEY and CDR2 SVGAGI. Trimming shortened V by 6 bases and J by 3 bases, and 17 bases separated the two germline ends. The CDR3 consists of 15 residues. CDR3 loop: CASSRGLKRDTEAFF. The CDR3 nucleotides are TGTGCCAGCAGCCGTGGACTGAAGAGGGACACTGAAGCTTTCTTT.

The CDR3, as DNA: TGTGCCAGCAGTTTAAGGGGCGGGAGGCCTGGGGCCAACGTCCTGACTTTC. This sequence encodes CASSLRGGRPGANVLTF. This sequence joins TRBV28 and TRBJ2-6; 8 bases align to TRBD2. Trimming cost V 2 bases and J 2 bases; bases outside gene matches: 5. Germline CDR1 reads MDHEN; CDR2 reads SYDVKM. This CDR3 is built from 17 residues. The variable domain in full, with the rest retrieved from reference TRBV28 and TRBJ2-6, is DVKVTQSSRYLVKRTGEKVFLECVQDMDHENMFWYRQDPGLGLRLIYFSYDVKMKEKGDIPEGYSVSREKKERFSLILESASTNQTSMYLCASSLRGGRPGANVLTFGAGSRLTVL.

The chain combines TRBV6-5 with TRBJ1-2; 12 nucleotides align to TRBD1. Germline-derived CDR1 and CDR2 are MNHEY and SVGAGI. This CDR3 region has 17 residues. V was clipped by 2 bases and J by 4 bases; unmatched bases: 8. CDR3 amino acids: CASSYGDRGLLSYGYTF. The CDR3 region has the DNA TGTGCCAGCAGTTACGGGGACAGGGGGCTCCTTAGCTATGGCTACACCTTC.

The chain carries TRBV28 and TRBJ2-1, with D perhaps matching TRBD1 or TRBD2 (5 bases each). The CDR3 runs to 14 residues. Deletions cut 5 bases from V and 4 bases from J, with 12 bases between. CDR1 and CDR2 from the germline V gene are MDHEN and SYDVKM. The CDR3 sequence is CASSRDALYNEQFF. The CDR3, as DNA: TGTGCCAGCAGTCGGGACGCGCTTTACAATGAGCAGTTCTTC.

In nucleotides, the CDR3 is TGTGCCAGCAGTGAGCCCGACGGCGATTTCTCTGGAAACACCATATATTTT. It codes for CASSEPDGDFSGNTIYF. The V gene is TRBV6-1, the J gene TRBJ1-3; D not certain. Germline CDR1 MNHNS, CDR2 SASEGT. Trimming pared 3 bases from V and 0 bases from J, leaving 15 bases between. This CDR3 region has 17 residues.

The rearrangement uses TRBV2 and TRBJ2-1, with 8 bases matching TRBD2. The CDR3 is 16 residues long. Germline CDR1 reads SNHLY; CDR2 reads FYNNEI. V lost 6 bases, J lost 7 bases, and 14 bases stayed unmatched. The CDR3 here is CASSQRGGGPRNEQFF. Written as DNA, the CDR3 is TGTGCCAGCAGCCAACGGGGGGGAGGGCCAAGGAATGAGCAGTTCTTC.

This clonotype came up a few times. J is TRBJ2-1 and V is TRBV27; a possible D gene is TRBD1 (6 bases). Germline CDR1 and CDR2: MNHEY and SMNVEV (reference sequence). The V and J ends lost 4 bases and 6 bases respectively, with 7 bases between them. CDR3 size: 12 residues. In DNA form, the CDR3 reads TGTGCCAGCAGTTCGACAGGCAATGAGCAGTTCTTC. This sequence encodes CASSSTGNEQFF.

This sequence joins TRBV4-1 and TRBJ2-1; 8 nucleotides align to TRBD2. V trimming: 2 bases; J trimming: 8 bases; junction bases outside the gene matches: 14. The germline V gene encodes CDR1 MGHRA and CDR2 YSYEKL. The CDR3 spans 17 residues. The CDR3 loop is CASSQPSGTSSPDEQFF. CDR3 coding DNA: TGCGCCAGCAGCCAACCCTCCGGGACTAGTTCTCCCGATGAGCAGTTCTTC.

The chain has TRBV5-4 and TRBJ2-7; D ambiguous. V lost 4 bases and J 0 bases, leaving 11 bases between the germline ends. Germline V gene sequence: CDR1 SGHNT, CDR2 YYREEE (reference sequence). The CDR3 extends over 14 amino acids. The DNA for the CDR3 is TGTGCCAGCAGCCCGGCTGTTAGCTCCTACGAGCAGTACTTC. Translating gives CASSPAVSSYEQYF.